The rows below give T cell receptor beta chains drawn from one sample of a study of blood T cell repertoires in COVID-19. The assay was immunoSEQ multiplex PCR, and TCRdb's table has in-frame clones only and misses some. The sample gives some 62,000 clones, about 82% of which show up once; about 3.8% is in the top ten. The sample taken for sequencing was PBMCs or T cells enriched from blood (not recorded which). The receptors originated from a woman aged 40-49 years with acute COVID-19. Both conserved end residues are part of each CDR3. A D gene is named only where the DNA matches it firmly. The size of a clone is reported for some rows only, either as once, few or many, or as a class for expanded clones.

D gene,V gene,clone size,J gene,CDR3 DNA,CDR3 protein
-,TRBV6-1,-,TRBJ1-1,TGTGCCAGCAGTGAAGATCCGACACACAACACTGAAGCTTTCTTT,CASSEDPTHNTEAFF
TRBD1,TRBV18,-,TRBJ2-7,TGTGCCAGCTCACAAGACAGGGACGACTACGAGCAGTACTTC,CASSQDRDDYEQYF
-,TRBV2,-,TRBJ2-1,TGTGCCAGCAGTGACGTCGGGGGCTCCTACAATGAGCAGTTCTTC,CASSDVGGSYNEQFF
TRBD1,TRBV5-8,few,TRBJ1-6,TGTGCCAGCAGCCCGAGACAGGGAAGATGGTCACCCCTCCACTTT,CASSPRQGRWSPLHF
TRBD1,TRBV11-2,-,TRBJ2-7,TGTGCCAGCAGCTTAGAAAAATCCGGGACAGGGAAATACGAGCAGTACTTC,CASSLEKSGTGKYEQYF
TRBD1,TRBV11-3,-,TRBJ2-3,TGTGCCAGCAGCCCGGGACAGCCCACAGATACGCAGTATTTT,CASSPGQPTDTQYF
-,TRBV12-3/TRBV12-4,-,TRBJ2-7,TGTGCCAGCAGTTTAGCGCTAGGGGGATTGCAGTACTTC,CASSLALGGLQYF
-,TRBV19,-,TRBJ1-2,TGTGCCAGTAGTATCGGCAGGGTGGATGGCTACACCTTC,CASSIGRVDGYTF
TRBD1,TRBV5-6,-,TRBJ1-6,TGTGCCAGCAGCTTGGGCTCCGGGACAGGGCCGTCACCCCTCCACTTT,CASSLGSGTGPSPLHF
TRBD1,TRBV19,-,TRBJ1-2,TGTGCCAGTAGTATTAGTGACTCCGCACAGGGGGCTAGAGGCTACACCTTC,CASSISDSAQGARGYTF
-,TRBV21-1,-,TRBJ2-5,TGTGCCAGCAGCAAAGGGCTAAAGACTAGAGAAGAGACCCAGTACTTC,CASSKGLKTREETQYF
TRBD1,TRBV5-1,once,TRBJ2-7,TGCGCCAGCAGCTTACTACCGGGACAGGGGTACCACGAGCAGTACTTC,CASSLLPGQGYHEQYF
-,TRBV7-8,-,TRBJ2-5,TGTGCCAGCAGCTTAGTGACAGGCAGACAAGAGACCCAGTACTTC,CASSLVTGRQETQYF
TRBD2,TRBV4-2,-,TRBJ2-1,TGTGCCAGCAGCCAAGGGGGACTAGCGAGCTACAATGAGCAGTTCTTC,CASSQGGLASYNEQFF
TRBD1,TRBV11-2,-,TRBJ2-1,TGTGCCAGCAGCCCCACAGGGGACCACAATGAGCAGTTCTTC,CASSPTGDHNEQFF
-,TRBV5-1,-,TRBJ2-5,TGCGCCAGCAGCAGGGGGATTCAAGAGACCCAGTACTTC,CASSRGIQETQYF
-,TRBV7-9,-,TRBJ2-7,TGTGCCAGCAGCCCAGCCCCGGGACAAGAACTCTACGAGCAGTACTTC,CASSPAPGQELYEQYF
TRBD1,TRBV15,-,TRBJ2-7,TGTGCCACCAGCAGAGCGGTTGGACAGGGAACTTACGAGCAGTACTTC,CATSRAVGQGTYEQYF
-,TRBV14,-,TRBJ1-6,TGTGCCAGCAGCCACCAGGGAGGGAATTCACCCCTCCACTTT,CASSHQGGNSPLHF
-,TRBV28,once,TRBJ1-5,TGTGCCAGCGGAGAAACGCCCAATCAGCCCCAGCATTTT,CASGETPNQPQHF
TRBD2,TRBV11-3,-,TRBJ2-3,TGTGCCAGCAGCCCTCGAGCGGGAGGGACGCAGTATTTT,CASSPRAGGTQYF
-,TRBV7-2,-,TRBJ1-5,TGTGCCAGCAGCCCGGACCTTACAGGGAGTCAGCCCCAGCATTTT,CASSPDLTGSQPQHF
-,TRBV5-1,once,TRBJ2-2,TGCGCCAGCAGGCCAGGTCCGGGGGAGCTGTTTTTT,CASRPGPGELFF
TRBD2,TRBV7-8,-,TRBJ2-3,TGTGCCAGCAGCTTCGCTAGGGGACTAGCGGGGGGTTGGAGTAAGACAGATACGCAGTATTTT,CASSFARGLAGGWSKTDTQYF
-,TRBV6-1,-,TRBJ1-5,TGTGCCAGCAGTGAGGCCGGGAATAGCAATCAGCCCCAGCATTTT,CASSEAGNSNQPQHF
-,TRBV6-6,-,TRBJ2-7,TGTGCCAGCTTGCTCGGAGGATCCTACGAGCAGTACTTC,CASLLGGSYEQYF
-,TRBV23-1,-,TRBJ1-6,TGCGCCAGCAGTCCACCGAGGACGGAGGATAATTCACCCCTCCACTTT,CASSPPRTEDNSPLHF
TRBD1,TRBV7-6,-,TRBJ1-3,TGTGCCAGCAGTATAGAGACAGGGGATAACTCTGGAAACACCATATATTTT,CASSIETGDNSGNTIYF
-,TRBV28,-,TRBJ1-1,TGTGCCAGCAGTCCATACACACCAAGGAACACTGAAGCTTTCTTT,CASSPYTPRNTEAFF
-,TRBV7-8,few,TRBJ2-7,TGTGCCAGCAGCTACGACCCGTGGCTAGCGCCCACACCGACAGCCTACGAGCAGTACTTC,CASSYDPWLAPTPTAYEQYF
TRBD2,TRBV28,-,TRBJ2-1,TGTGCCAGCAGACCCATTCCTAGCGGGAGCAATGAGCAGTTCTTC,CASRPIPSGSNEQFF
-,TRBV19,-,TRBJ1-1,TGTGCCAGTAGTATAGGGTTTAGGACGGGAACTGAAGCTTTCTTT,CASSIGFRTGTEAFF
-,TRBV5-6,-,TRBJ2-1,TGTGCCAGCACCGCCTGGTCGGAGAAGTACAATGAGCAGTTCTTC,CASTAWSEKYNEQFF
-,TRBV27,once,TRBJ1-1,TGTGCCAGCAGTTTGACAGTTTACACTGAAGCTTTCTTT,CASSLTVYTEAFF
-,TRBV7-9,-,TRBJ2-3,TGTGCCAGCAGCCGCGGAAACACAGATACGCAGTATTTT,CASSRGNTDTQYF
-,TRBV6-2/TRBV6-3,-,TRBJ1-2,TGTGCCAGCAGCCCGATGAGTGGCTACACCTTC,CASSPMSGYTF
TRBD1,TRBV18,-,TRBJ2-1,TGTGCCAGCTCACTCGCGGACAGGAACAATGAGCAGTTCTTC,CASSLADRNNEQFF
TRBD1,TRBV19,-,TRBJ1-2,TGTGCCAGTACCGCGACAGGGGGCGGGGGCTACACCTTC,CASTATGGGGYTF
TRBD1,TRBV3-1/TRBV3-2,-,TRBJ2-1,TGTGCCAGCAGTCACCGTCCGACCGGGACAGCCGGCAATGAGCAGTTCTTC,CASSHRPTGTAGNEQFF
-,TRBV19,few,TRBJ2-3,TGTGCCAGTAAAGTGACAGGAAGCACAGATACGCAGTATTTT,CASKVTGSTDTQYF